This entry is about one T cell receptor beta chain. The data originate from a study of blood T cell repertoires in COVID-19. Study-level information: Acute and convalescent COVID-19 samples came from the United States, Italy and Spain. T cells, B-cell-depleted T cells, or PBMCs supplied cDNA or gDNA.

Per the original methods: Amplification with reference gene primers provided the estimates of nucleated cell counts. TCRdb's copy holds only in-frame clones and misses some; the assay was immunoSEQ multiplex PCR. The V and J calls and the clone size are those of that table, but D and trimming were determined from the DNA. This table holds about 72,000 clones, less than 95% found once. From germline, CDR1 is SNHLY and CDR2 FYNNEI. This CDR3 comprises 14 residues. The V and J ends lost 6 bases and 3 bases respectively, with 11 bases between them. This clonotype was obtained from an older woman with active COVID-19. Sequencing used peripheral blood. V gene TRBV2 combines with J gene TRBJ2-2; D perhaps matches TRBD1 (5 bases). The chain's CDR3 is CASSMDTYTGELFF. The CDR3, as DNA: TGTGCCAGCAGCATGGACACCTACACCGGGGAGCTGTTTTTT. The full variable domain, completed using reference TRBV2 and TRBJ2-2, is EPEVTQTPSHQVTQMGQEVILRCVPISNHLYFYWYRQILGQKVEFLVSFYNNEISEKSEIFDDQFSVERPDGSNFTLKIRSTKLEDSAMYFCASSMDTYTGELFFGEGSRLTVL.